Below are 25 T cell receptor delta chains sequenced from a single sample in a study of gamma-delta chains in newborns, infants, children. TCRdb re-analyzed the reads via CATT. The table includes under 3,000 delta-chain clones, under 60% detected once. Sequencing was performed on blood, taken at baseline. These receptors came from a child who received the measles vaccine.

This clone was picked up a small number of times. V gene TRDV2 combines with J gene TRDJ1; perhaps TRDD3 as D (5 bases). With 0 bases removed from V and 0 bases from J, the gap between germline ends came to 22 bases. The germline gives CDR1 GEAIGNYY, CDR2 EKD. The length of the CDR3 is 19 residues. The CDR3 is CACDTLTLYGGGYTDKLIF. For the CDR3, the DNA is TGTGCCTGTGACACCCTCACCTTATACGGAGGAGGCTACACCGATAAACTCATCTTT.

This clone was seen a few times. With a much larger clone just one base away, this may be a read error. The gene calls are TRDV2 and TRDJ1, with TRDD3 matching over 9 bases. Per germline, CDR1 GEAIGNYY and CDR2 EKD. The CDR3 loop spans 14 amino acids. The CDR3 loop is CACDILGDTDRLIF. In DNA, the CDR3 is TGTGCCTGTGACATACTGGGGGACACCGATAGACTCATCTTT.

For this clone: It may be a read error: a sequence one base away is much more abundant. The chain combines TRDV2 with TRDJ1; the D gene is possibly TRDD3 (6 bases). CDR3 length: 17 amino acids. The V gene lost 3 bases and the J gene lost 7 bases, with 26 bases spanning the gap. Germline V lookup: CDR1 GEAIGNYY, CDR2 EKD. This chain's CDR3 is CACDVLGLRGSSVKLIF. For the CDR3, the DNA is TGTGCCTGTGACGTTTTAGGCCTACGGGGATCCAGCGTTAAACTCATCTTT.

A note on this clone: Being one base from a much bigger clone, this may be a read error. The same CDR3 is also encoded by other DNA sequences in this sample. The CDR3 bases are TGTGCCTGTGACACAGTAGAGAGTGGGGGCTCGAGCTCCTGGGACACCCGGCAGATGTTTTTC. This encodes CACDTVESGGSSSWDTRQMFF. The chain is built from TRDV2 and TRDJ3; possible D gene TRDD3, 6 bases. This CDR3 comprises 21 residues. Germline V lookup: CDR1 GEAIGNYY, CDR2 EKD.

The count of this clone is one. Just one base apart from a much larger clone, this may be a read error. The chain combines TRDV1 with TRDJ1; tentative D call: TRDD3 (6 bases). V was cut by 7 bases and J by 2 bases, with 29 bases left in between. The CDR3 extends over 19 amino acids. The germline gives CDR1 TSWWSYY, CDR2 QGS. Written as DNA, the CDR3 is TGTGCTCTTGAGGGCTCCTTCGGGGGAATACGCAGGCAGACCGATAAACTCATCTTT. Its protein product is CALEGSFGGIRRQTDKLIF.

This clone was found a few times. CDR3 nucleotide sequence: TGTGCAGCAAGCATTCGGGACTACTTCCTACCCTGGTACACCGATAAACTCATCTTT. Translation gives CAASIRDYFLPWYTDKLIF. This rearrangement joins TRAV29/DV5 to TRDJ1, with 8 bases matching TRDD2. Losses at the gene ends were 1 base for V and 0 bases for J; bases not matched to a gene: 17. The CDR3 has 19 amino acids. Germline CDR1 is NSMFDY and CDR2 is ISSIKDK.

Note on this clone: A much larger clone sits a single nucleotide away, making a read error possible. This chain uses TRDV1 with TRDJ1; 9 bases are a match to TRDD2. The trim removed 2 bases at V and 1 base at J, leaving 26 bases unmatched. The CDR3 is 23 residues long. Germline CDR1 is TSWWSYY and CDR2 is QGS. In DNA, the CDR3 is TGTGCTCTTGGGGAAGCCGGTGCCCCTTCCTACGTCTGGGGGTCGGAGGGCACCGATAAACTCATCTTT. This codes for CALGEAGAPSYVWGSEGTDKLIF.

Of note for this clone: A much larger clone lies a single base off, so this may be a read error. Other nucleotide sequences in the sample specify the same CDR3. V gene TRDV1 combines with J gene TRDJ3, with 7 nucleotides matching TRDD3. The CDR3 totals 17 residues. Germline V gene lookup returns CDR1 TSWWSYY and CDR2 QGS. The CDR3 DNA sequence: TGTGCACTTGGGGCCTGGGGGCTAGCCTGGGACACCCGACAGATGTTTTTC. Its translation is CALGAWGLAWDTRQMFF.

Points on this clone: It may be a read error: a sequence one base away is much more abundant. The identical CDR3 is also encoded by other nucleotide sequences in the sample. J is TRDJ3 and V is TRDV2, with 10 nucleotides matching TRDD3. The CDR3 consists of 17 residues. The germline CDR1 and CDR2 sequences are GEAIGNYY and EKD. With 1 base clipped from V and 4 bases from J, the junction kept 3 bases outside the gene matches. CDR3 DNA sequence: TGTGCCTGTGACACTGGGGGATACTCATGGGACACCCGACAGATGTTTTTC. This codes for CACDTGGYSWDTRQMFF.

A note on this clone: A single base is all that separates this from a far larger clone, so a read error is likely. This sample includes further DNA sequences coding for the same CDR3. The chain is built from TRDV1 and TRDJ1; 10 bases align to TRDD3. Germline CDR1 and CDR2: TSWWSYY and QGS. The CDR3 has 20 amino acids. Here the CDR3 reads CALGELIPSLGDVISDKLIF. CDR3 nucleotides: TGTGCTCTTGGGGAGCTTATTCCCTCACTGGGGGATGTTATTTCCGATAAACTCATCTTC.

In the case of this clone: A much larger clone differs by one base, so this may be a read error. Other DNA variants within this sample encode the same CDR3. The gene calls are TRDV2 and TRDJ1, with 11 bases aligning to TRDD3. V shed 0 bases and J 4 bases; nucleotides not matched to a gene: 3. The CDR3 contains 15 residues. The germline V gene encodes CDR1 GEAIGNYY and CDR2 EKD. The CDR3 protein is CACDTWGIRNDKLIF. In DNA, the CDR3 is TGTGCCTGTGACACCTGGGGGATACGTAACGATAAACTCATCTTT.

The CDR3 loop reads CACDTGGYATWDTRQMFF. In DNA form, the CDR3 reads TGTGCCTGTGACACTGGGGGATACGCCACCTGGGACACCCGACAGATGTTTTTC. The chain employs TRDV2 and TRDJ3, with 11 bases aligning to TRDD3. Germline values: CDR1 GEAIGNYY, CDR2 EKD. The V segment lost 1 base and the J segment 2 bases; nucleotides outside the gene matches: 3. The CDR3 totals 18 residues.

About this clone: Since a much larger clone is just one base distant, this may be a read error. This rearrangement joins TRDV2 to TRDJ3; the match to TRDD3 covers 9 bases. The CDR3 sequence is 21 residues long. Germline V gene sequence: CDR1 GEAIGNYY, CDR2 EKD. J gave up 2 bases and V 3 bases, and 16 bases lay outside the gene matches. The CDR3 DNA reads TGTGCCTGTGACTCTTTTCGTCCTGGGGGATCCTTCCCCTGGGACACCCGACAGATGTTTTTC. Its translation is CACDSFRPGGSFPWDTRQMFF.

As to this clone: A much more abundant neighbour one base away suggests this may be a read error. The chain links TRDV2 to TRDJ3, with 8 bases identical to TRDD3. Germline CDR1 reads GEAIGNYY; CDR2 reads EKD. The CDR3 consists of 19 residues. The junction had 6 bases not matched to a gene; V was cut back by 0 bases and J by 0 bases. Here the CDR3 DNA reads TGTGCCTGTGACACCGTACTGGGGGCTAGCTCCTGGGACACCCGACAGATGTTTTTC. Translated, it gives CACDTVLGASSWDTRQMFF.

On this clone: Possible read error: a much larger clone is one base away. The chain is built from TRDV2 and TRDJ3, with a possible D match to TRDD3 (6 bases). Trimming took 0 bases from V and 0 from J, leaving 11 bases between them. There are 18 residues in the CDR3. Germline V gene lookup returns CDR1 GEAIGNYY and CDR2 EKD. For the CDR3, the DNA is TGTGCCTGTGACACCGGGGATCTTAGCTCCTGGGACACCCGACAGATGTTTTTC. Residues: CACDTGDLSSWDTRQMFF.

With regard to this clone: An end of the junction differs from the germline gene, which may be a read error. The chain carries TRDV1 and TRDJ1, with 7 bases matching TRDD3. CDR1 and CDR2 from the germline V gene are TSWWSYY and QGS. CDR3 size: 17 residues. In DNA form, the CDR3 reads TGTGCTCTTGGGGCGACCTGGGGGGGCCAGACTACCGATAAACCCATCTTT. Its protein is CALGATWGGQTTDKPIF.

The chain is built from TRDV1 and TRDJ3; the D gene is possibly TRDD3 (6 bases). Germline V lookup: CDR1 TSWWSYY, CDR2 QGS. CDR3 size: 22 residues. The V end was cut by 0 bases, the J end by 0 bases, with 21 bases between. The CDR3 sequence is CALGELRSPLGPRSWDTRQMFF. As DNA, the CDR3 is TGTGCTCTTGGGGAACTTAGGTCGCCACTGGGACCCCGCTCCTGGGACACCCGACAGATGTTTTTC.

With respect to this clone: A much bigger clone sits one base away, suggesting this may be a read error. V is TRDV2 and J is TRDJ3, with D possibly being TRDD3 (6 bases). Looked up from germline, CDR1 is GEAIGNYY and CDR2 is EKD. The CDR3 runs 17 residues. CDR3 sequence reads: CACDPTGSSWDTRQTFF. CDR3 DNA: TGTGCCTGTGACCCTACTGGGAGCTCCTGGGACACCCGACAGACGTTTTTC.

This clone was seen a handful of times. CDR3 in amino acids: CALGDPFPLVVWGANTDKLIF. The CDR3 nucleotides are TGTGCTCTTGGGGACCCTTTTCCCCTGGTCGTCTGGGGGGCTAACACCGATAAACTCATCTTT. The chain joins TRDV1 to TRDJ1; 7 positions agree with TRDD3. CDR1 TSWWSYY and CDR2 QGS come from the germline V gene. The CDR3 runs to 21 residues. V dropped 3 bases and J dropped 0; count of bases not matched to a gene: 22.

Only one count was recorded for this clone. A read error is possible here, since a much larger clone lies one base away. The chain employs TRDV2 and TRDJ3; 7 nucleotides align to TRDD3. Germline V gives CDR1 GEAIGNYY, CDR2 EKD. The CDR3 spans 22 residues. The CDR3 DNA follows: TGTGCCTGTGACACGCTAAAAAGCGGATACGGCACCCCACAGTGGGACACCCGACAGATGATTTTC. Its protein is CACDTLKSGYGTPQWDTRQMIF.

Regarding this clone: A clone one base away is much larger, so this may be a read error. The sample carries other DNA sequences with the same CDR3. The V and J genes are TRDV1 and TRDJ1; 11 bases match TRDD3. Germline CDR1 is TSWWSYY and CDR2 is QGS. The CDR3 is made up of 19 amino acids. The CDR3 protein is CALGEFVYWGIMYTDKLIF. The CDR3 DNA is TGCGCTCTTGGGGAGTTTGTCTACTGGGGGATAATGTACACCGATAAACTCATCTTT.

Regarding this clone: The identical CDR3 is also encoded by other nucleotide sequences in the sample. The genes are TRDV1 and TRDJ1; TRDD3 agrees at 13 bases. The V gene's germline CDR1 is TSWWSYY and CDR2 QGS. J gave up 0 bases and V 0 bases, and 28 bases lay outside the gene matches. This CDR3 spans 26 amino acids. Here the CDR3 reads CALGELRATSVYWGIRPSTYTDKLIF. CDR3 DNA sequence: TGTGCTCTTGGGGAACTGAGGGCTACATCGGTCTACTGGGGGATACGCCCTTCCACCTACACCGATAAACTCATCTTT.

This clone has a handful of counts. The chain is built from TRDV2 and TRDJ3; 10 positions agree with TRDD3. Unmatched junction bases numbered 7, after V lost 3 bases and J lost 3 bases. Germline CDR1 and CDR2: GEAIGNYY and EKD. CDR3 length: 18 amino acids. The CDR3: CACDVLGDRGWDTRQMFF. The CDR3 DNA reads as TGTGCCTGTGACGTACTGGGGGATCGAGGCTGGGACACCCGACAGATGTTTTTC.

Points on this clone: This could be a read error, since a much larger clone is one nucleotide away. In DNA form, the CDR3 reads TGTGCTCTCGCGGACTGGGGGACCTATTTAAGGTACACCGATAAACTCATCTTT. It yields the protein CALADWGTYLRYTDKLIF. The chain carries TRDV1 and TRDJ1, with 9 bases aligning to TRDD3. After removal of 9 bases from V and 0 bases from J, the junction contained 17 bases not matched to a gene. Germline V lookup: CDR1 TSWWSYY, CDR2 QGS. This CDR3 spans 18 amino acids.

About this clone itself: Since a much larger clone is just one base distant, this may be a read error. At the DNA level, this CDR3 is encoded by other sequences in the same sample as well. J is TRDJ1 and V is TRAV29/DV5, with a tentative D call TRDD3 (5 bases). Germline V lookup: CDR1 NSMFDY, CDR2 ISSIKDK. The CDR3 contains 20 residues. Trimming removed 2 bases from V and 0 bases from J, with 29 bases in between. The chain's CDR3 is CAARLWRKKLYGDYTDKLIF. The CDR3 DNA sequence: TGTGCAGCAAGGCTATGGCGTAAGAAACTATATGGGGACTACACCGATAAACTCATCTTT.